Below, 17 T cell receptor beta chains from the same sample are listed, as sequenced in a study of blood T cell repertoires in COVID-19. Repertoires were generated with immunoSEQ multiplex PCR, while TCRdb's copy carries only in-frame clones and drops some. The repertoire holds roughly 340,000 clones, with over 75% as singletons. The specimen was PBMCs or T cells enriched from blood (not recorded which). Receptors were obtained from a man aged 40-55 years in a cohort exposed to, infected with or recovered from COVID-19 (not recorded which).

As for this clone: The sample contains more than one DNA sequence encoding this CDR3. V and J are TRBV5-4 and TRBJ1-1, with D possibly TRBD1 on 5 matching bases. V was clipped by 0 bases and J by 0 bases, with 9 bases between them. The CDR3 is 15 amino acids. Germline V gene data show CDR1 as SGHNT and CDR2 as YYREEE (reference sequence). The CDR3 protein is CASSLVRGLNTEAFF. In DNA form, the CDR3 reads TGTGCCAGCAGCTTGGTTAGGGGTTTGAACACTGAAGCTTTCTTT.

The genes are TRBV3-1 (or the pseudogene TRBV3-2) and TRBJ1-2; D remains ambiguous. V lost 1 base, J lost 0 bases, and 6 bases lay in between. There are 14 residues in the CDR3. Germline assignment: CDR1 LGHDT and CDR2 YNNKEL (reference sequence). In DNA, the CDR3 is TGTGCCAGCAGCCAAGCCGACACTAACTATGGCTACACCTTC. This codes for CASSQADTNYGYTF.

Of note for this clone: Additional DNA sequences in this sample encode the identical CDR3. This chain connects TRBV18 to TRBJ1-1; TRBD1 is a possible D gene (5 bases). Germline V gives CDR1 KGHSH, CDR2 LQKENI. The CDR3 totals 14 residues. Trimming removed 3 bases at V and 2 bases at J, with 10 bases between. CDR3 in amino acids: CASSPDRTNTEAFF. In DNA form, the CDR3 reads TGTGCCAGCTCACCTGACAGAACAAACACTGAAGCTTTCTTT.

This clone was detected only a few times. The rearrangement uses TRBV10-1 and TRBJ2-7; a possible D gene is TRBD2 (5 bases). Germline V CDR1 and CDR2: WNHNN, SYGVQD (reference sequence). There are 13 residues in the CDR3. V lost 4 bases and J 0 bases, leaving 7 bases between the germline ends. CDR3 sequence reads: CASSAGVSYEQYF. CDR3 in DNA: TGCGCCAGCAGTGCCGGGGTCTCCTACGAGCAGTACTTC.

The V call is TRBV3-1 (or the pseudogene TRBV3-2), the J call TRBJ2-3, with D tentatively TRBD2 (6 bases). This CDR3 region has 18 residues. The germline CDR1 and CDR2 sequences are LGHDT and YNNKEL (reference sequence). Trimming stripped 1 base from V and 0 bases from J, with 17 bases between. The chain's CDR3 is CASSQGNPVGTSTDTQYF. CDR3 coding DNA: TGTGCCAGCAGCCAAGGGAATCCTGTTGGGACTAGCACAGATACGCAGTATTTT.

This clone appeared a single time. J is TRBJ2-7 and V is TRBV29-1; weak D call: TRBD1 (6 bases). Trimming stripped 7 bases from V and 3 bases from J, with 13 bases between. Germline lookup yields CDR1 SQVTM and CDR2 ANQGSEA. The CDR3 contains 12 residues. CDR3 amino acids: CSAGSGDYEQYF. The CDR3 DNA reads as TGCAGCGCCGGCTCAGGGGACTACGAGCAGTACTTC.

The rearrangement uses TRBV3-1 (or the pseudogene TRBV3-2) and TRBJ2-1, with TRBD2 matching over 9 bases. With 4 bases clipped from V and 5 bases from J, the junction kept 18 bases outside the gene matches. The germline CDR1 and CDR2 sequences are LGHDT and YNNKEL (reference sequence). This CDR3 contains 19 residues. This CDR3 reads CASSRLASRGGRVHNEQFF. The DNA for the CDR3 is TGTGCCAGCAGCCGTCTAGCAAGCAGGGGCGGGAGGGTCCACAATGAGCAGTTCTTC.

The J gene is TRBJ2-3, the V gene TRBV28, with TRBD1 matching 7 bases. The junction had 8 bases not matched to a gene; V was cut back by 8 bases and J by 3 bases. Per germline, CDR1 MDHEN and CDR2 SYDVKM. The CDR3 runs to 14 residues. CDR3 region: CASAVWTGTDTQYF. The CDR3 DNA reads as TGTGCCAGCGCGGTCTGGACAGGTACAGATACGCAGTATTTT.

The V call is TRBV7-9, the J call TRBJ1-2; 7 bases are shared with TRBD1. With 4 bases clipped from V and 2 bases from J, the junction kept 10 bases outside the gene matches. The CDR3 totals 16 residues. CDR1 SEHNR and CDR2 FQNEAQ come from the germline V gene (reference sequence). The CDR3 nucleotides are TGTGCCAGCAGCTCAACAGGGGTTTGGGGCAACTATGGCTACACCTTC. It is translated as CASSSTGVWGNYGYTF.

This clone was picked up one time. V and J are TRBV4-2 and TRBJ2-5, with 9 bases identical to TRBD2. Per the germline V gene, CDR1 is LGHNA and CDR2 is YNFKEQ. V lost 2 bases and J lost 5; bases outside the gene matches: 3. The CDR3 runs to 14 residues. CDR3 DNA sequence: TGTGCCAGCAGCCAAATGAGCGGGAGGGAGACCCAGTACTTC. Protein: CASSQMSGRETQYF.

The chain carries TRBV20-1 and TRBJ1-2; D is unresolved. This CDR3 region has 11 residues. Germline CDR1 is DFQATT and CDR2 is SNEGSKA (reference sequence). Between the trimmed V and J ends, which lost 0 bases and 7 bases, there was a span of 6 bases. Here the CDR3 reads CSAREGTGYTF. The CDR3 DNA reads as TGCAGTGCTAGAGAGGGCACTGGCTACACCTTC.

The chain uses TRBV19 and TRBJ2-3; possibly TRBD2 for D (5 bases). Per germline, CDR1 LNHDA and CDR2 SQIVND (reference sequence). The CDR3 is 14 residues long. The V end lost 10 bases, the J end lost 5 bases, and 19 bases lay between the germline ends. The CDR3 DNA reads TGTGCCACGCGAGGTGGGAGTAATGTAGATACGCAGTATTTT. It encodes CATRGGSNVDTQYF.

This clone was detected once. Written as DNA, the CDR3 is TGTGCCAGCAGTTTATCGAGCCAGGTTAACTATGGCTACACCTTC. The encoded protein is CASSLSSQVNYGYTF. The V call is TRBV27, the J call TRBJ1-2; D not certain. Germline-derived CDR1 and CDR2 are MNHEY and SMNVEV (reference sequence). With 0 bases removed from V and 1 base from J, the gap between germline ends came to 9 bases. The length of the CDR3 is 15 residues.

The chain uses TRBV20-1 and TRBJ2-7, with TRBD1 identical over 8 bases. The V and J ends lost 3 bases and 1 base, in that order; junction bases with no gene match: 11. CDR3 length: 16 amino acids. CDR1 and CDR2 (germline): DFQATT, SNEGSKA (reference sequence). CDR3 region: CSASKSRGRVSYEQYF. CDR3 bases: TGCAGTGCTAGTAAAAGCAGGGGGCGAGTTTCCTACGAGCAGTACTTC.

This chain joins TRBV29-1 and TRBJ2-5, with a tentative D call TRBD2 (5 bases). Trimming cost V 8 bases and J 5 bases, with 12 bases left between them. Per germline, CDR1 SQVTM and CDR2 ANQGSEA. CDR3 length equals 11 residues. In DNA, the CDR3 is TGCAGCTTTGGACTCTCGGAGACCCAGTACTTC. This translates into CSFGLSETQYF.

The sample holds a few counts of this clone. This chain connects TRBV23-1 to TRBJ1-5; D gene ambiguous. TRBV23-1 is an ORF for which the function is uncertain. The CDR3 runs 13 residues. V was clipped by 11 bases and J by 7 bases, with 18 bases between them. The CDR3 nucleotides read TGCGCCCCCTACCCCATGTCGTACCAGCCCCAGCATTTT. Its translation is CAPYPMSYQPQHF.

This clone appeared a few times. The chain is built from TRBV7-9 and TRBJ2-7; tentatively, D is TRBD1 (5 bases). The V end lost 3 bases, the J end lost 3 bases, and 6 bases lay between the germline ends. The CDR3 contains 12 residues. CDR1 and CDR2 from the germline V gene are SEHNR and FQNEAQ (reference sequence). CDR3 residues: CASSFQGYEQYF. As DNA, the CDR3 is TGTGCCAGCAGCTTTCAGGGCTACGAGCAGTACTTC. Full variable domain (remainder filled in from reference TRBV7-9 and TRBJ2-7): DTGVSQNPRHKITKRGQNVTFRCDPISEHNRLYWYRQTLGQGPEFLTYFQNEAQLEKSRLLSDRFSAERPKGSFSTLEIQRTEQGDSAMYLCASSFQGYEQYFGPGTRLTVT.